The text below deals with one T cell receptor beta chain. Its antigen is not identified. CDR1 and CDR2 (germline): SGHTA, FQGNSA. CDR3 length: 14 amino acids. The germline V and J ends were trimmed by 0 bases and 0 bases, with 5 bases remaining between them. These data come from a study of T cells after posttransplantation cyclophosphamide. Cyclophosphamide on days +3 and +4 followed busulfan-fludarabine conditioning and a marrow graft. Generated by immunoSEQ multiplex PCR, the TCRdb table keeps only in-frame clones and is missing some. The sample has approximately 1,600 clones; roughly four fifths are singletons. Study findings and constraints: Recipient CMV seropositivity and CMV reactivation strongly tracked TRB clonality. Later blood repertoires were often dominated by clones from the donor CD8+ memory compartment. TRB overlap between skin or GI tissue T cells and blood was limited.

V is TRBV7-2 and J is TRBJ1-2; D gene unclear. Sequences were derived from CD4+ T cells sorted from PBMCs, sampled after allogeneic stem cell transplant with posttransplant cyclophosphamide. The receptor was isolated from a male patient aged 45 to 59 who received an allogeneic stem cell transplant from an unrelated donor, was CMV-positive, and had acute GVHD only. Some T cells may have come from the graft donor. CDR3 sequence (DNA): TGTGCCAGCAGCTTAGCACAACCTAACTATGGCTACACCTTC. Protein sequence: CASSLAQPNYGYTF.